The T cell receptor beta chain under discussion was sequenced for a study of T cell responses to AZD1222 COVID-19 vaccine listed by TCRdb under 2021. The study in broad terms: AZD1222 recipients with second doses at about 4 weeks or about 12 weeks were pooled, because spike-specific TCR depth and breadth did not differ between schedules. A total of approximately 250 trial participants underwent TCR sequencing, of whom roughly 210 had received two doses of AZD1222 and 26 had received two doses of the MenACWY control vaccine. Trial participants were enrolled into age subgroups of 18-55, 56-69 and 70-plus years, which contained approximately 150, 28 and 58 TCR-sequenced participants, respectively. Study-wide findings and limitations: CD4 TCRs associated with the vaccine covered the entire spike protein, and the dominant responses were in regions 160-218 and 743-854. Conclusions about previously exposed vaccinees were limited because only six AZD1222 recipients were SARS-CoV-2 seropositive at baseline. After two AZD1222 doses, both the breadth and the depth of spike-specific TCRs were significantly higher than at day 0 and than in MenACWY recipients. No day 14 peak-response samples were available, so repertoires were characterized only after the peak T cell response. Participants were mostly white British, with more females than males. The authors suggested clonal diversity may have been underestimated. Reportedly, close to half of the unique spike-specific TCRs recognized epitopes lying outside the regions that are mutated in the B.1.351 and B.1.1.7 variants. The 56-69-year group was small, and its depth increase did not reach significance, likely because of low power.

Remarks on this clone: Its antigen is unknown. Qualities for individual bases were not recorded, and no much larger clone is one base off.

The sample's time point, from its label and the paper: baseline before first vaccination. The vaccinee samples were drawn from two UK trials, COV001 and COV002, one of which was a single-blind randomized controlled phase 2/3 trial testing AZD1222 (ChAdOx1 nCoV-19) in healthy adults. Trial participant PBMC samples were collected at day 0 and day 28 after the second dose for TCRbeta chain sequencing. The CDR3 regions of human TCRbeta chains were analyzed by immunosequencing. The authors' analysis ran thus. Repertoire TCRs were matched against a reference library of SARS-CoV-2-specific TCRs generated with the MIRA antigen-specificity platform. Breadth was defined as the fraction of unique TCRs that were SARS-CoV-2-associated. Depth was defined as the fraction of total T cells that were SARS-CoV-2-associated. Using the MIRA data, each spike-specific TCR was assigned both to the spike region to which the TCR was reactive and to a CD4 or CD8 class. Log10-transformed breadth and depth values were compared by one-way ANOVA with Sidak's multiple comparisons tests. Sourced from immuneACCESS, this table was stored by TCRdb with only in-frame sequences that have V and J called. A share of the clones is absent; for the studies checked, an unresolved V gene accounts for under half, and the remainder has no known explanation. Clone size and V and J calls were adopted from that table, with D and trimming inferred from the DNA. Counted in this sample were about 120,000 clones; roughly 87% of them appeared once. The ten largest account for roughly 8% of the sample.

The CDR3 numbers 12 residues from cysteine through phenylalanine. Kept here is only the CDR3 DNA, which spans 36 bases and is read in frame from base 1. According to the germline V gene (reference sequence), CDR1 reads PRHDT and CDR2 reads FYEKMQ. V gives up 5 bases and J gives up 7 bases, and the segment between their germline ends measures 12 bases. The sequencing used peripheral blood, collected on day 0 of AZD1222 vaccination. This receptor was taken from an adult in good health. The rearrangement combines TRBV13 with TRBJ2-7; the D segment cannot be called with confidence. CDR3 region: CASSLVVGEQYF. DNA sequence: TGTGCCAGCAGCCTTGTAGTGGGGGAGCAGTACTTC.